This passage covers 10 T cell receptor beta chains from one sample sequenced in a study of CD8 T cells in ankylosing spondylitis. TCRdb processed the 5' RACE reads anew with MiXCR; each CDR3 protein has one entry. The table shows some 240,000 distinct CDR3 sequences, with approximately 7.4% occurring only once. Their target antigens are unknown. Study-level results: Apparently characteristic of ankylosing spondylitis blood was a TCR beta motif (eight highly homologous variants).

Sequencing was performed on blood, either unsorted or a sorted T cell fraction (not recorded which). The receptor source for this set is a male donor with ankylosing spondylitis.

This clonotype showed up many times. The rearrangement uses TRBV20-1 and TRBJ1-2; D ambiguous. Trimming took 1 base from V and 3 from J, leaving 6 bases between them. CDR1 DFQATT and CDR2 SNEGSKA come from the germline V gene (reference sequence). There are 12 residues in the CDR3. In DNA, the CDR3 is TGCAGTGCTAGAGCGTCAGACTATGGCTACACCTTC. It is translated as CSARASDYGYTF.

As concerns this clonotype: Just one base apart from a much larger clone, this may be a read error. The rearrangement links TRBV29-1 to TRBJ2-1; perhaps TRBD1 as D (6 bases). Germline CDR1 and CDR2: SQVTM and ANQGSEA. The CDR3 runs to 14 residues. The CDR3 DNA reads as TGCAACGTTTATCAGGGGATCCCCTACAATGAGCAGTTCTTC. The encoded protein is CNVYQGIPYNEQFF.

Ten or more counts support this clonotype. The rearrangement uses TRBV2 and TRBJ2-1; 9 positions agree with TRBD2. The CDR3 contains 15 residues. V shed 7 bases and J 9 bases; nucleotides not matched to a gene: 13. Germline-derived CDR1 and CDR2 are SNHLY and FYNNEI. The CDR3 nucleotides read TGTGCCAGCATACCGGTAGCGGGAGCTATTAGTGAGCAGTTCTTC. This codes for CASIPVAGAISEQFF.

The V call is TRBV18, the J call TRBJ2-1, with TRBD1 matching 9 bases. There are 15 residues in the CDR3. Germline V gives CDR1 KGHSH, CDR2 LQKENI. V trimming: 5 bases; J trimming: 4 bases; junction bases outside the gene matches: 6. The DNA of the CDR3 is TGTGCCAGCTCAACCGACAGGGGGAGGTACAATGAGCAGTTCTTC. As protein: CASSTDRGRYNEQFF.

This clonotype was detected ten times or more. This chain uses TRBV4-3 with TRBJ2-1; D is ambiguous. V lost 3 bases and J 1 base, leaving 7 bases between the germline ends. From germline, CDR1 is LGHNA and CDR2 YSLEER. This CDR3 spans 14 amino acids. The CDR3 protein is CASSHSVSYNEQFF. In DNA, the CDR3 is TGCGCCAGCAGCCATAGTGTATCCTACAATGAGCAGTTCTTC.

In its sample, this clonotype was seen many times. The chain combines TRBV5-6 with TRBJ2-1; TRBD2 might be the D (6 bases). Trimming left V 4 bases short and J 10 bases short, with 18 bases between. Germline V gives CDR1 SGHDT, CDR2 YYEEEE. This CDR3 is 14 amino acids long. The DNA for the CDR3 is TGTGCCAGCAGCCCGCGGGGCCCGTTGTACGAGCAGTTCTTC. Translating it yields CASSPRGPLYEQFF. Combining the CDR3 with reference TRBV5-6 and TRBJ2-1 gives the whole variable domain DAGVTQSPTHLIKTRGQQVTLRCSPKSGHDTVSWYQQALGQGPQFIFQYYEEEERQRGNFPDRFSGHQFPNYSSELNVNALLLGDSALYLCASSPRGPLYEQFFGPGTRLTVL.

This clonotype was recorded many times. V usage is TRBV12-3 or TRBV12-4 and J usage is TRBJ1-5, with 7 positions matching TRBD1. The CDR3 is 15 amino acids. V was clipped by 6 bases and J by 1 base; unmatched bases: 6. CDR3 sequence (DNA): TGTGCCAGCAGACATGACAGGGAGAGCAATCAGCCCCAGCATTTT. Translating it yields CASRHDRESNQPQHF.

Ten or more counts support this clonotype. The J gene is TRBJ1-1, the V gene TRBV7-9, with D unresolved. This CDR3 region has 11 residues. Deletions cut 6 bases from V and 11 bases from J, with 13 bases between. Germline V gene sequence: CDR1 SEHNR, CDR2 FQNEAQ (reference sequence). As DNA, the CDR3 is TGTGCCAGCAGAGGCCAGTCCGTCGCTTTCTTT. Translated: CASRGQSVAFF.

The sample holds many counts of this clonotype. CDR3 protein: CASSLMGNQPQHF. CDR3 sequence (DNA): TGTGCCAGCAGTTTAATGGGCAATCAGCCCCAGCATTTT. V usage is TRBV28 and J usage is TRBJ1-5; D remains unclear. Trimming pared 2 bases from V and 2 bases from J, leaving 4 bases between. This CDR3 has 13 amino acids. CDR1 and CDR2 from the germline V gene are MDHEN and SYDVKM.

This clonotype occurred a few times. This sequence joins TRBV7-8 and TRBJ1-5; D possibly corresponds to TRBD1 (5 bases). Germline assignment: CDR1 SGHVS and CDR2 FQNEAQ. The CDR3 is 16 amino acids. V lost 5 bases to trimming and J lost 0 bases, with 14 bases between them. The CDR3 sequence is CASSPSTVYSNQPQHF. In DNA, the CDR3 is TGTGCCAGCAGCCCCTCGACAGTATATAGCAATCAGCCCCAGCATTTT. Full variable domain (remainder filled in from reference TRBV7-8 and TRBJ1-5): GAGVSQSPRYKVAKRGQDVALRCDPISGHVSLFWYQQALGQGPEFLTYFQNEAQLDKSGLPSDRFFAERPEGSVSTLKIQRTQQEDSAVYLCASSPSTVYSNQPQHFGDGTRLSIL.